The sequence of this T cell receptor beta chain was determined in a study of T cell responses to AZD1222 COVID-19 vaccine. Study information: Investigators merged groups given second doses at roughly 4 or roughly 12 weeks.

General study points: Scientists sampled the repertoires only once the peak T cell response had passed. Most donors were white British and more were female, and clonal diversity was possibly underestimated.

As concerns this clone: The antigen is not known.

Here immunoSEQ multiplex PCR was the method, and the copy in TCRdb shows in-frame clones only, minus some. The sample gives about 150,000 clones, 91% of which show up once; 1.4% is in the top ten. V shed 2 bases and J shed 3 bases, with 18 bases lying between them. The CDR3 consists of 18 residues. Germline V gene lookup returns CDR1 SGHDT and CDR2 YYEEEE. The V call is TRBV5-6, the J call TRBJ1-6; D ambiguous. The specimen was peripheral blood, collected on day 0 of AZD1222 vaccination. The sequence derives from an adult in good health. The CDR3 is CASSFTWAEAHYNSPLHF. The CDR3 region has the DNA TGTGCCAGCAGCTTCACGTGGGCAGAAGCCCACTATAATTCACCCCTCCACTTT.